This T cell receptor (beta chain) was obtained from a study of T cells in Graves' hyperthyroidism and ophthalmopathy. Points from the study as a whole: Ophthalmopathy was distinguished from stable hyperthyroidism by 13 V-J signatures.

Diagnoses were made from clinical symptoms, serum measures (thyroxine and TRAb), thyroid ultrasound and orbital computed tomography. RNA transcripts were the template for amplifying TCR beta CDR3 regions. HTBI primers were used for first-round RT-PCR of the TCR CDR3. TCRdb used MiXCR to reprocess the multiplex PCR reads, holding one entry per CDR3 protein. The sample has more than 300,000 distinct CDR3 sequences, approximately 13% seen once. V was pared by 6 bases and J by 2 bases, with 7 bases of the junction left unmatched. This CDR3 is 14 amino acids long. Germline CDR1 MNHNS, CDR2 SASEGT. In this sample, this clonotype turned up a few times. Its antigen is currently unknown.

V gene TRBV6-1 combines with J gene TRBJ2-7, with 7 bases lining up with TRBD1. The sequencing input was blood. The clonotype comes from a woman aged 25 to 39 with Graves' hyperthyroidism. CDR3 DNA: TGTGCCAGCAGAGAACAGGGGCGAACCTACGAGCAGTACTTC. Its protein is CASREQGRTYEQYF.